This T cell receptor (beta chain) was captured in a study of shared clonotypes between healthy human individuals (TCRdb year 2020). Regarding the research as a whole: Three men and two women, aged 18 to 49 years, made up the cohort. For each donor, three plates each were used for CD4 naive and CD4 memory, two plates were used for CD8 naive, and one plate was used for CD8 memory. The study deeply sequenced blood TCR repertoires of about five healthy adults to estimate repertoire size and the extent of clonotype sharing between individuals. To increase sequencing depth and limit assay-specific biases, TCR repertoire library preparation and sequencing were carried out by different laboratories using diverse techniques. Each donor's leukapheresis produced roughly between roughly 0.85 and 10 billion PBMCs. Overall study outcomes, separate from this receptor: The genetic and exposure-history diversity represented was limited by the small number of donors. Larger estimated clonotype richness was generally found for naive subsets than for memory subsets. Rarefaction of sorted-subset datasets indicated incomplete sequencing despite the large sequencing depth. Based on pairwise subsampling, the degree of clonotype sharing among donors was expected to be affected by sequencing depth. Compared with non-shared clonotypes, the clonotypes found in all four sorted-subset donors had higher generation probabilities. About 5% of naive CD4, 3% to 3.5% of naive CD8, 2.3% of memory CD4, and approximately 0.39% of memory CD8 clonotypes were shared across a handful of donors. Sampling was limited to blood, and TCR repertoires in tissue likely differ from TCR repertoires in blood.

On this clone itself: The clone's antigen remains unknown. Base qualities are not recorded, but no much larger clone differs from it by a single base.

Using the deep immunoSEQ assay, TCR CDR3 regions were amplified from genomic DNA by multiplex PCR. For each cell subset, the extracted genomic DNA was distributed evenly across all wells of several immunoSEQ 96-well plates, and each plate served as one replicate. Each replicate PCR for sorted subsets received 150 to 250 ng genomic DNA, equal to 30,000 or so T cell genomes. Purified libraries were measured with a Qubit 3.0 fluorometer, size-checked on a Bioanalyzer 2100, and measured again with the KAPA Library Quantification kit. Every immunoSEQ 96-well plate was sequenced on a dedicated single-read 150-cycle Illumina NextSeq 550 flow cell. The authors processed their data as follows. The immunoSEQ output contained only junctional sequences without quality scores, so filtering could not match that applied to full-length reads. To assign V/J genes and CDR3, sequences were annotated against IMGT germline references using PyIR, a Python wrapper for IgBLAST v1.9. Reads were filtered out if the reads had weak V/J assignments (E-value above 1e-6), no CDR3, stop codons, out-of-frame junctions, or ambiguous translated residues. V3J clonotypes were defined as sequences sharing the same inferred V gene, J gene, and CDR3 amino acid sequence. The percentage overlap between two repertoires was calculated by dividing the number of shared unique clonotypes by the size of the smaller repertoire. Repertoire richness was assessed with RTK rarefaction, the Chao1 estimator, and Recon v2.1 estimates of unobserved clonotypes. Generation probabilities for all TCRbeta clonotypes obtained by the gDNA method from a handful of donors were computed using OLGA. TCRdb provides this immuneACCESS table in a form limited to in-frame rearrangements. Some clones are lacking; in checked studies, under half of them reflect an unresolved V gene, and why the rest are absent is not known. The V and J calls and clone size come from that table; D and trimming were worked out from the DNA. This sample lists 1.5 million to 2.5 million clones; less than 95% were detected once. 0.9% to 1.5% of the sample is taken by the ten largest.

CD8 naive samples were CD45RO-negative cells positively selected for CCR7, giving a CD45RA+CCR7+ population that excluded TemRA cells. The donors were healthy, HIV-negative adults who had no recently reported acute infections or vaccinations. Every donor was a Caucasian adult residing in Nashville, Tennessee, USA. Blood was obtained by leukapheresis, after which PBMCs were separated by Ficoll-Histopaque density gradient centrifugation and cryopreserved in liquid nitrogen vapor phase. Analytical flow cytometry was used to check the purity and quantity of every magnetically sorted T cell population. Genomic DNA was isolated from every sorted fraction and measured by UV absorbance on a Nanodrop 2000c. The sequence was collected from a man between 18 and 29 years old in good health. Sequences were obtained from naive CD8+ T cells sorted from blood. In the paper's terms, the cell subset or site label means: CD45RA+CCR7+.

The nucleotides are TGTGCCAGCAGCGATGACAGGGCTTCTAACTATGGCTACACCTTC. Translation gives CASSDDRASNYGYTF. The rearranged chain carries TRBV6-5 and TRBJ1-2; 7 bases in between match TRBD1. Unmatched junction bases come to 7, with V trimmed by 6 bases and J by 0 bases. CDR1 is given as MNHEY and CDR2 as SVGAGI, both from the germline V gene. The CDR3 has 15 amino acids, counting the end cysteine and phenylalanine. CDR3 DNA is the only sequence kept; it has 45 bases, read in frame from the first base.